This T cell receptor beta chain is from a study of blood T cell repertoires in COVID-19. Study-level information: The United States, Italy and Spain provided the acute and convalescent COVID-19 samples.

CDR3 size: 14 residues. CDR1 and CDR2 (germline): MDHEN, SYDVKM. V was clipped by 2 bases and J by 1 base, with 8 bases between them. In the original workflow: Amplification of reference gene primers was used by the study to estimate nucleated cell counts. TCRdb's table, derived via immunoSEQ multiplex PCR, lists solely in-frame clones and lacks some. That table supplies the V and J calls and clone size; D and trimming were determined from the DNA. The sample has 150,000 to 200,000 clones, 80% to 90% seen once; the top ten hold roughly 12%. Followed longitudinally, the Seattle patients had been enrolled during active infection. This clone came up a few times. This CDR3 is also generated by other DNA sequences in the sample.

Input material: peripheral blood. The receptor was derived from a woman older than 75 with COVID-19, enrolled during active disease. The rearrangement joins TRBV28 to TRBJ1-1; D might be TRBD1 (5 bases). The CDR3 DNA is TGTGCCAGCAGTTTACTAGGGGAGAACACTGAAGCTTTCTTT. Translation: CASSLLGENTEAFF.